Described below is a single T cell receptor (beta chain) sequence and its context. Repertoires were generated with immunoSEQ multiplex PCR, while TCRdb's copy carries only in-frame clones and drops some. The top ten clones hold roughly a sixth of a sample with 160,000 or so clones, 90% of them seen once. The data belong to a study of blood T cell repertoires in COVID-19. Germline V CDR1 and CDR2: KGHSH, LQKENI. The V segment lost 1 base and the J segment 1 base; nucleotides outside the gene matches: 7. This CDR3 spans 17 amino acids. The clonotype originates from a man in his sixties with active or convalescent COVID-19. Source material: peripheral blood. The chain couples TRBV18 to TRBJ1-2; 9 bases fit TRBD1. CDR3 residues: CASSPLGGTGYNYGYTF. CDR3 sequence (DNA): TGTGCCAGCTCACCACTCGGGGGGACAGGGTATAACTATGGCTACACCTTC.